The present T cell receptor beta chain was sequenced within a study of OX40 agonist ivuxolimab in advanced cancers. Overall study context: Ivuxolimab is an agonistic anti-OX40 (CD134) antibody, and patients were treated with it. Overall study results and limits: By week 6 at 0.1 to 3.0 mg/kg, blood CD4+ and CD8+ T cells had expanded clonally.

Trimming cost V 4 bases and J 3 bases, with 21 bases left between them. The CDR3 consists of 17 residues. Germline V CDR1 and CDR2: MNHNS, SASEGT. Using immunoSEQ multiplex PCR, the repertoire was profiled, and TCRdb retains in-frame clones only, with some absent. Of approximately 41,000 clones in the sample, roughly nine tenths are singletons; the top ten hold roughly 0.53%. With autoimmune disease history or systemic immunosuppression, patients were excluded. The table lists this clone with a count of one. Its antigen is still unknown. Sample: CD4+ or CD8+ T cells sorted from blood, taken in a trial of the OX40 agonist ivuxolimab. This chain uses TRBV6-1 with TRBJ1-1, with D possibly being TRBD1 (5 bases). The source is an adult with an advanced solid tumor such as melanoma, head and neck, liver or kidney cancer. DNA of the CDR3: TGTGCCAGCAGTGCCGGATTATCGGACACCGCGGACACTGAAGCTTTCTTT. Translated: CASSAGLSDTADTEAFF.